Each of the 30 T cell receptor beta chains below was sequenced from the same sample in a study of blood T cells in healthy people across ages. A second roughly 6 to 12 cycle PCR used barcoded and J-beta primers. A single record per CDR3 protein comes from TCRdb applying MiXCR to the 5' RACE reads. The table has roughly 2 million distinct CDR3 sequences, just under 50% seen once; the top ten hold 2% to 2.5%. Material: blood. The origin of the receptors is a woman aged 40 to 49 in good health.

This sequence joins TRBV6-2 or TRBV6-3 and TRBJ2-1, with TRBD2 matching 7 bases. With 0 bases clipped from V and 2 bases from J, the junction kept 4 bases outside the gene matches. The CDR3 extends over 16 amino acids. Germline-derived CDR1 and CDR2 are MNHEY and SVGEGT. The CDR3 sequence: CASSYSVGRAYNEQFF. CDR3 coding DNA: TGTGCCAGCAGTTACTCGGTAGGGAGGGCCTACAATGAGCAGTTCTTC.

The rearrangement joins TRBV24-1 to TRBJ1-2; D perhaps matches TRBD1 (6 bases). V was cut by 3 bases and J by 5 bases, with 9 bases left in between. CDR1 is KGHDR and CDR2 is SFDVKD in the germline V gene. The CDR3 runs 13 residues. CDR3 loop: CATSDGTKYGYTF. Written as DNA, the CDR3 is TGTGCCACCAGTGATGGGACAAAATATGGCTACACCTTC.

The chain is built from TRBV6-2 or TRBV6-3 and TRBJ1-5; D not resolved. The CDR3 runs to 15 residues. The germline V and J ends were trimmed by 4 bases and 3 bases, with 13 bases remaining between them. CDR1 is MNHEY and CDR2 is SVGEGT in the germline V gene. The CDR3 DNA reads TGTGCCAGCAGTTCGGACGGGTTCCTCAATCAGCCCCAGCATTTT. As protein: CASSSDGFLNQPQHF.

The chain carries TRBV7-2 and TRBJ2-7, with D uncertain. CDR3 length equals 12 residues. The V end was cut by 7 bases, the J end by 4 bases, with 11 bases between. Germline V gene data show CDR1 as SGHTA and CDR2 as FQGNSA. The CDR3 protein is CASNLNHYEQYF. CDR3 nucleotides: TGTGCCAGCAATCTTAACCATTACGAGCAGTACTTC.

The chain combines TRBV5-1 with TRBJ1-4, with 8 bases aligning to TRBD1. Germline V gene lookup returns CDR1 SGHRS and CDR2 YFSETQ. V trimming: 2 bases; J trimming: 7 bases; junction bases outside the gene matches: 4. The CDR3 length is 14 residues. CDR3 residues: CASSFGQGAEKLFF. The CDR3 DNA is TGCGCCAGCAGCTTCGGACAGGGTGCTGAAAAACTGTTTTTT.

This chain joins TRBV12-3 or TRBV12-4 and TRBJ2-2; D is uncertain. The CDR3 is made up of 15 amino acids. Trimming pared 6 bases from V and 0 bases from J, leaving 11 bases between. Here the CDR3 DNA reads TGTGCCAGCAGGTTCGATACAGCGAACACCGGGGAGCTGTTTTTT. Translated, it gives CASRFDTANTGELFF.

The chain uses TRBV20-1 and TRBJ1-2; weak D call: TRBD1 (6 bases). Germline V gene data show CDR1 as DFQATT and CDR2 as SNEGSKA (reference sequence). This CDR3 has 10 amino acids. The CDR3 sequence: CKGGSYGYTF. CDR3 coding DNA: TGCAAAGGGGGGTCGTATGGCTACACCTTC.

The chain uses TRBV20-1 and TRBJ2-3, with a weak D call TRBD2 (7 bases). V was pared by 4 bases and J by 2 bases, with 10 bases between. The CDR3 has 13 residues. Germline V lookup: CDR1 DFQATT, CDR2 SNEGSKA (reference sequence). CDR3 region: CSANRGATDTQYF. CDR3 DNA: TGCAGTGCTAATCGGGGGGCCACAGATACGCAGTATTTT.

In DNA form, the CDR3 reads TGTGCCAGCGACTCGATCTCCTACAATGAGCAGTTCTTC. The encoded protein is CASDSISYNEQFF. V gene TRBV6-1 combines with J gene TRBJ2-1; D ambiguous. Trimming stripped 8 bases from V and 0 bases from J, with 8 bases between. From germline, CDR1 is MNHNS and CDR2 SASEGT. This CDR3 is built from 13 residues.

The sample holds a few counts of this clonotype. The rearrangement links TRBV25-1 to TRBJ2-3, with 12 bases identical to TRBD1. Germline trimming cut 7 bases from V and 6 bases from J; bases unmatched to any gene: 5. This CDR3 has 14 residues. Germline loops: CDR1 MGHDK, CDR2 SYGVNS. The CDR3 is CASTGTGGGDTQYF. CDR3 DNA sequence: TGTGCCAGCACCGGGACAGGGGGCGGGGATACGCAGTATTTT.

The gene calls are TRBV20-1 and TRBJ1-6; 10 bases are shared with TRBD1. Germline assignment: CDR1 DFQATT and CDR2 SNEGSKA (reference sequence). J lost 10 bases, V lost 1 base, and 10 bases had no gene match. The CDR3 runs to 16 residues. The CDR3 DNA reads TGCAGTGCTAGAGTAGTGGTGGGGACAGGGGCCTCACCCCTCCACTTT. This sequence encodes CSARVVVGTGASPLHF.

DNA of the CDR3: TGTGCCAGCAGCGCCGGACAGGTTGGGAATGAGCAGTTCTTC. Its translation: CASSAGQVGNEQFF. The rearrangement joins TRBV9 to TRBJ2-1, with 7 bases fitting TRBD1. Germline loops: CDR1 SGDLS, CDR2 YYNGEE. The CDR3 extends over 14 amino acids. Trimming cost V 3 bases and J 7 bases; bases outside gene matches: 7.

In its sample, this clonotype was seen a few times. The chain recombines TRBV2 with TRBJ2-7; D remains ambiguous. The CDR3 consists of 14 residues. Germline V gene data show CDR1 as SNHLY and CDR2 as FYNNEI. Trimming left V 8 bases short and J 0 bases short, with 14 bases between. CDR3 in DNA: TGTGCCAGCCGAACAGAACCAAGCTCCTACGAGCAGTACTTC. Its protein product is CASRTEPSSYEQYF.

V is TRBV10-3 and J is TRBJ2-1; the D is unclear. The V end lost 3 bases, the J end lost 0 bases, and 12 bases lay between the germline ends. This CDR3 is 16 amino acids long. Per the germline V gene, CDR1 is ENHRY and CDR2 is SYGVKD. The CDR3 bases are TGTGCCATCAGTGACGATGAGGTACGCTCCTACAATGAGCAGTTCTTC. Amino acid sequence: CAISDDEVRSYNEQFF.

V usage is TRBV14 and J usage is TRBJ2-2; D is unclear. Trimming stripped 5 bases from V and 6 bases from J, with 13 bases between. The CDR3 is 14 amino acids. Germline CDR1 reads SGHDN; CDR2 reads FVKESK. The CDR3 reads CASSFTIQSGELFF. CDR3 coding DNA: TGTGCCAGCAGCTTTACGATCCAGTCCGGGGAGCTGTTTTTT. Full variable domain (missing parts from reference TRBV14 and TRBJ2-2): EAGVTQFPSHSVIEKGQTVTLRCDPISGHDNLYWYRRVMGKEIKFLLHFVKESKQDESGMPNNRFLAERTGGTYSTLKVQPAELEDSGVYFCASSFTIQSGELFFGEGSRLTVL.

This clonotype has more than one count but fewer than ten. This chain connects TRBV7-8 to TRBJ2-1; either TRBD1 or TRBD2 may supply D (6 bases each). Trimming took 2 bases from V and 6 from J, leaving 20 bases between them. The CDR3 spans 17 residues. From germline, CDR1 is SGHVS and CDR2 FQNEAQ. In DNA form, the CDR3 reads TGTGCCAGCAGCTTAAGTTGGGGGGCCGGCGGGCTCAATGAGCAGTTCTTC. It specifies CASSLSWGAGGLNEQFF.

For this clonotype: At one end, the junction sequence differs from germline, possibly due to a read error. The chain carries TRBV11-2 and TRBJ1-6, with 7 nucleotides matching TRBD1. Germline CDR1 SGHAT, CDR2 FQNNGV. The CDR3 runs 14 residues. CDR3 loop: CASSLDRVSSPLHF. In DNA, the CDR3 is TGTGCCAGCAGCCTAGACAGGGTGAGCTCACCCCTCCACTTT.

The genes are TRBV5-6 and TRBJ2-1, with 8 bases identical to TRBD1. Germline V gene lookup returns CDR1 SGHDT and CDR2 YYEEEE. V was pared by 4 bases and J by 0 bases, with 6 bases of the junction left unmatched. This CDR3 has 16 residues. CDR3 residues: CASSMDRAYSYNEQFF. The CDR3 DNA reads TGTGCCAGCAGCATGGACAGGGCCTACTCCTACAATGAGCAGTTCTTC. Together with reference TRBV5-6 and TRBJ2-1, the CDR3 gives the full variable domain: DAGVTQSPTHLIKTRGQQVTLRCSPKSGHDTVSWYQQALGQGPQFIFQYYEEEERQRGNFPDRFSGHQFPNYSSELNVNALLLGDSALYLCASSMDRAYSYNEQFFGPGTRLTVL.

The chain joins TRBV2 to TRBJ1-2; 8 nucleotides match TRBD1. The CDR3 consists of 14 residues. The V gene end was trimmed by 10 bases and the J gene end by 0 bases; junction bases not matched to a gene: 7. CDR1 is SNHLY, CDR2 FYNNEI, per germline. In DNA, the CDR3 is TGTGCCACCAGAGGACAGGGAGCTAACTATGGCTACACCTTC. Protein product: CATRGQGANYGYTF.

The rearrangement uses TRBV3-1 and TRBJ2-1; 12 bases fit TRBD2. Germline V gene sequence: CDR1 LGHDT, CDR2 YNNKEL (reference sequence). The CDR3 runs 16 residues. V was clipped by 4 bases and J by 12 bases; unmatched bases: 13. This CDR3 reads CASSLSSGGAQSVQFF. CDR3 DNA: TGTGCCAGCAGCCTATCTAGCGGGGGGGCCCAGTCGGTGCAGTTCTTC.

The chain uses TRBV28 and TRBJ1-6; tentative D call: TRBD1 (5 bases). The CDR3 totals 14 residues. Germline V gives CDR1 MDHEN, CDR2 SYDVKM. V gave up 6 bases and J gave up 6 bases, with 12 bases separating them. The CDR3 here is CASSTVRANSPLHF. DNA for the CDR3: TGTGCCAGCAGCACCGTCAGGGCTAATTCACCCCTCCACTTT.

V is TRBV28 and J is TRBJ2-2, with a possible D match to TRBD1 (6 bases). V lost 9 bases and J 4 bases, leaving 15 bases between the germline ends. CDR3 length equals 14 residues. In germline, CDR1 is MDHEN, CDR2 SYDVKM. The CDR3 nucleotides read TGTGCCAGTATCCTAGGGACACCCACCGGGGAGCTGTTTTTT. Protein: CASILGTPTGELFF.

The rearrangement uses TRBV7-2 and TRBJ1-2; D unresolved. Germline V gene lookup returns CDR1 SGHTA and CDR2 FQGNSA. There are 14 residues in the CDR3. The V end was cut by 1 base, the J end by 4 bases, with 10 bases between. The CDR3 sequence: CASSLEPEVYGYTF. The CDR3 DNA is TGTGCCAGCAGCTTAGAGCCGGAGGTCTATGGCTACACCTTC.

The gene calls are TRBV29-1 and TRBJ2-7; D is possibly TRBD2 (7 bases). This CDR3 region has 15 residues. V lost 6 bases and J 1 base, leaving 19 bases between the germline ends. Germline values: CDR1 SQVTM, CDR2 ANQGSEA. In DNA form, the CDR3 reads TGCAGCGTCGAAAGACCGGGGGGACATTCCTACGAGCAGTACTTC. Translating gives CSVERPGGHSYEQYF.

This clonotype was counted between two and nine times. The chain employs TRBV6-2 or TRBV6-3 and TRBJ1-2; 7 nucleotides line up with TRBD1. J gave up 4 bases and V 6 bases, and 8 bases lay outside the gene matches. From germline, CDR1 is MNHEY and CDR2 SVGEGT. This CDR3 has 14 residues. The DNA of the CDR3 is TGTGCCAGCAGGGGGACAGCCGAGGGCTATGGCTACACCTTC. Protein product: CASRGTAEGYGYTF.

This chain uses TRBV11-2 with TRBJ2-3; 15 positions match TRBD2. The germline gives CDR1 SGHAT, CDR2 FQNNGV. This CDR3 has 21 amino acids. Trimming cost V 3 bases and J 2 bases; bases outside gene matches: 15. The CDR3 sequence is CASSFQGGTSGGFMFTDTQYF. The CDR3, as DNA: TGTGCCAGCAGCTTTCAGGGTGGGACTAGCGGGGGGTTCATGTTCACAGATACGCAGTATTTT.

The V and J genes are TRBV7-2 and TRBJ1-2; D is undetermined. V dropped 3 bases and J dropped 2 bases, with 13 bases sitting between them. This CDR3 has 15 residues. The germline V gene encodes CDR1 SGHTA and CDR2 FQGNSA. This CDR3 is CASSLAPSGNYGYTF. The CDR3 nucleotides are TGTGCCAGCAGCTTGGCCCCCTCGGGGAACTATGGCTACACCTTC.

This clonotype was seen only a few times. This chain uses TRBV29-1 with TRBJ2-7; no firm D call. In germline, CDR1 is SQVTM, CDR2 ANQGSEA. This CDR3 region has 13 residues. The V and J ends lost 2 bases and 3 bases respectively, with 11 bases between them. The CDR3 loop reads CSVETRTNYEQYF. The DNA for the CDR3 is TGCAGCGTTGAAACACGGACGAACTACGAGCAGTACTTC.

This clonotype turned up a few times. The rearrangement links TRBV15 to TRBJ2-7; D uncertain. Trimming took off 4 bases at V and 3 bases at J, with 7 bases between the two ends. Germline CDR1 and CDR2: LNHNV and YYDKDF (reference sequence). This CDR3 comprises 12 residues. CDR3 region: CATSNFDYEQYF. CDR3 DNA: TGTGCCACCAGCAACTTCGACTACGAGCAGTACTTC.

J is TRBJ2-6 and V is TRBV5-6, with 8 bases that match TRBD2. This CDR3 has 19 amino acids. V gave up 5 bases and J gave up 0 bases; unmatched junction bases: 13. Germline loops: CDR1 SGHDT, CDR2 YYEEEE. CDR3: CASSLRQLADLSGANVLTF. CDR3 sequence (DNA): TGTGCCAGCAGTCTCAGGCAACTAGCGGACCTCTCTGGGGCCAACGTCCTGACTTTC.